These T cell receptor beta chains were read from a single sample in a study of T cells in Graves' hyperthyroidism and ophthalmopathy. TCRdb recomputed calls from the multiplex PCR reads with MiXCR, one row per CDR3 protein. The data contain about 400,000 distinct CDR3 sequences, roughly 14% of them seen just once; the ten biggest clones take up about 14%. The sequenced material came from blood. All receptors come from a woman between 18 and 29 years old with Graves' hyperthyroidism. Each CDR3 is given with its conserved first and last residue. D genes are given only for firm matches. Clone sizes are given selectively: once, few, many, or a class where the clone is expanded.

clone_size: NA; v_call: TRBV13; j_call: TRBJ2-1; d_call: NA; cdr3_nt: TGTGCCAGCAGCTTAGACGGGGTCCATGAGCAGTTCTTC; cdr3_aa: CASSLDGVHEQFF
clone_size: few; v_call: TRBV12-3/TRBV12-4; j_call: TRBJ2-3; d_call: NA; cdr3_nt: TGTGCCAGCCTTCTCGGGGTGATAACAGATACGCAGTATTTT; cdr3_aa: CASLLGVITDTQYF
clone_size: many; v_call: TRBV20-1; j_call: TRBJ2-3; d_call: NA; cdr3_nt: TGCAGTGCTAGAGGTCCACGGGTCAGGTCCGATACGCAGTATTTT; cdr3_aa: CSARGPRVRSDTQYF
clone_size: many; v_call: TRBV20-1; j_call: TRBJ2-7; d_call: TRBD2; cdr3_nt: TGCAGTGCCCTTGGCGGGGGCTACGAGCAGTACTTC; cdr3_aa: CSALGGGYEQYF
clone_size: NA; v_call: TRBV4-1; j_call: TRBJ2-5; d_call: NA; cdr3_nt: TGCGCCAGCAGCCAGTCCGGCGCAGGGGTTTGGGAGACCCAGTACTTC; cdr3_aa: CASSQSGAGVWETQYF
clone_size: few; v_call: TRBV2; j_call: TRBJ2-1; d_call: TRBD1; cdr3_nt: TGTGCCAGCGCCACAGGGGTTGGACATGAGCAGTTCTTC; cdr3_aa: CASATGVGHEQFF
clone_size: few; v_call: TRBV6-1; j_call: TRBJ1-4; d_call: NA; cdr3_nt: TGTGCCAGCAGTAAAAACCCCGGGGGAAATGAAAAACTGTTTTTT; cdr3_aa: CASSKNPGGNEKLFF
clone_size: NA; v_call: TRBV15; j_call: TRBJ2-1; d_call: NA; cdr3_nt: TGTGCCACCAGCAGGTCGGGACCTCGCCATGAGCAGTTCTTC; cdr3_aa: CATSRSGPRHEQFF
clone_size: many; v_call: TRBV3-1; j_call: TRBJ2-1; d_call: NA; cdr3_nt: TGTGCCAGCAGCCTGCACTACAATGAGCAGTTCTTC; cdr3_aa: CASSLHYNEQFF
clone_size: many; v_call: TRBV18; j_call: TRBJ1-1; d_call: NA; cdr3_nt: TGTGCCAGCTCACGCCCCCCCCGGGACAACACTGAAGCTTTCTTT; cdr3_aa: CASSRPPRDNTEAFF
clone_size: few; v_call: TRBV11-2; j_call: TRBJ2-1; d_call: NA; cdr3_nt: TGTGCCAGCAGCTGGAGACGGATAGTCTCCTACAATGAGCAGTTCTTC; cdr3_aa: CASSWRRIVSYNEQFF
clone_size: many; v_call: TRBV11-1; j_call: TRBJ2-2; d_call: NA; cdr3_nt: TGTGCCAGCAGCCGCAGCGCTGGCACCTTGGGGGAGCTGTTTTTT; cdr3_aa: CASSRSAGTLGELFF
clone_size: many; v_call: TRBV3-1; j_call: TRBJ2-1; d_call: TRBD1; cdr3_nt: TGTGCCAGCAGCCGGCAGGGGGCTCTGAATGAGCAGTTCTTC; cdr3_aa: CASSRQGALNEQFF
clone_size: NA; v_call: TRBV7-2; j_call: TRBJ2-2; d_call: NA; cdr3_nt: TGTGCCAGCAGAGGCGGGACCGGGGAGCTGTTTTTT; cdr3_aa: CASRGGTGELFF
clone_size: many; v_call: TRBV27; j_call: TRBJ2-5; d_call: TRBD2; cdr3_nt: TGTGCCAGCAGGAAAAGAGGACTAGCGGGGGGGAAAGAGACCCAGTACTTC; cdr3_aa: CASRKRGLAGGKETQYF
clone_size: many; v_call: TRBV12-3/TRBV12-4; j_call: TRBJ2-1; d_call: TRBD2; cdr3_nt: TGTGCCATCCGCGGGACTAGCGGGGGGAGTGAGCAGTTCTTC; cdr3_aa: CAIRGTSGGSEQFF
clone_size: many; v_call: TRBV7-2; j_call: TRBJ2-1; d_call: NA; cdr3_nt: TGTGCCAGCAGCCTCCTAGGAGGGAGGAACTACAATGAGCAGTTCTTC; cdr3_aa: CASSLLGGRNYNEQFF
clone_size: many; v_call: TRBV20-1; j_call: TRBJ2-3; d_call: TRBD1; cdr3_nt: TGCAGTGCTAGAGTCCGGGACAGACACACAGATACGCAGTATTTT; cdr3_aa: CSARVRDRHTDTQYF
clone_size: few; v_call: TRBV11-2; j_call: TRBJ1-2; d_call: TRBD1; cdr3_nt: TGTGCCAGCAGCCCCCGGACAGGGTTAGAGTATGGCTACACCTTC; cdr3_aa: CASSPRTGLEYGYTF
clone_size: many; v_call: TRBV2; j_call: TRBJ1-6; d_call: NA; cdr3_nt: TGTGCCAGCAAACCTGAACACAAAGGTCACCTCCACTTT; cdr3_aa: CASKPEHKGHLHF
clone_size: NA; v_call: TRBV4-3; j_call: TRBJ2-1; d_call: TRBD2; cdr3_nt: TGCGTCAGCAGCCAAGTGTTAGCGGGGGCCTACAATGAGCAGTTCTTC; cdr3_aa: CVSSQVLAGAYNEQFF
clone_size: few; v_call: TRBV5-1; j_call: TRBJ2-5; d_call: TRBD2; cdr3_nt: TGCGCCAGCAGCTTGGGATTAAGAGCGGCGGGAGCCCAAGAGACCCAGTACTTC; cdr3_aa: CASSLGLRAAGAQETQYF
clone_size: NA; v_call: TRBV6-2/TRBV6-3; j_call: TRBJ1-1; d_call: NA; cdr3_nt: TGTGCCAGCAGCTTACAGGATTACACTGAAGCTTTCTTT; cdr3_aa: CASSLQDYTEAFF
clone_size: few; v_call: TRBV20-1; j_call: TRBJ1-1; d_call: NA; cdr3_nt: TGCAGTGCTAGAGACCGGGGGCGGGGTATGGCTGAAGCTTTCTTT; cdr3_aa: CSARDRGRGMAEAFF
clone_size: few; v_call: TRBV9; j_call: TRBJ2-7; d_call: NA; cdr3_nt: TGTGCCAGCAGCGTAGGACGAGGGGTCTACGAGCAGTACTTC; cdr3_aa: CASSVGRGVYEQYF
clone_size: NA; v_call: TRBV5-1; j_call: TRBJ2-1; d_call: NA; cdr3_nt: TGCGCCAGCAGCTTCGTGGGGGGCTTGTACAATGAGCAGTTCTTC; cdr3_aa: CASSFVGGLYNEQFF
clone_size: NA; v_call: TRBV7-2; j_call: TRBJ1-1; d_call: TRBD1; cdr3_nt: TGTGCCAGCAGCCCGCGAGGGACAGGGGTCAATGAAGCTTTCTTT; cdr3_aa: CASSPRGTGVNEAFF
clone_size: many; v_call: TRBV5-4; j_call: TRBJ2-1; d_call: TRBD1; cdr3_nt: TGTGCCAGCAGCTTAGGACAGGCGACCTACAATGAGCAGTTCTTC; cdr3_aa: CASSLGQATYNEQFF
clone_size: NA; v_call: TRBV10-3; j_call: TRBJ2-4; d_call: NA; cdr3_nt: TGTGCCATCAGTGACGACTTAGCCAAAAACATTCAGTACTTC; cdr3_aa: CAISDDLAKNIQYF
clone_size: many; v_call: TRBV11-2; j_call: TRBJ2-3; d_call: NA; cdr3_nt: TGTGCCAGCAGCTTAGTCCAGTTTAGGCGCACAGATACGCAGTATTTT; cdr3_aa: CASSLVQFRRTDTQYF
clone_size: NA; v_call: TRBV20-1; j_call: TRBJ2-2; d_call: NA; cdr3_nt: TGCGGTGCTAGAGATGTCGGTAGACCCCTCACCGGGGAGCTGTTTTTT; cdr3_aa: CGARDVGRPLTGELFF
clone_size: few; v_call: TRBV10-3; j_call: TRBJ1-5; d_call: TRBD1; cdr3_nt: TGTGCCATCAGTGACCGACAGGGCGATCAGCCCCAGCATTTT; cdr3_aa: CAISDRQGDQPQHF
clone_size: few; v_call: TRBV12-3/TRBV12-4; j_call: TRBJ2-6; d_call: NA; cdr3_nt: TGTGCCAGCAGTCTCCGACAGCCACAACCTGGGGCCAACGTCCTGACTTTC; cdr3_aa: CASSLRQPQPGANVLTF
clone_size: few; v_call: TRBV2; j_call: TRBJ1-6; d_call: TRBD1; cdr3_nt: TGTGCCAGCAGCCGGGACAGGGATTCTAATTCACCCCTCCACTTT; cdr3_aa: CASSRDRDSNSPLHF
clone_size: many; v_call: TRBV7-9; j_call: TRBJ1-3; d_call: NA; cdr3_nt: TGTGCCAGCAGCTTGGGGACGGGGAGCTCTGGAAACACCATATATTTT; cdr3_aa: CASSLGTGSSGNTIYF
clone_size: many; v_call: TRBV7-2; j_call: TRBJ2-1; d_call: TRBD2; cdr3_nt: TGTGCCAGCAGCCCTACTAGCGGCGATAAGCAGTTCTTC; cdr3_aa: CASSPTSGDKQFF
clone_size: NA; v_call: TRBV5-1; j_call: TRBJ2-1; d_call: TRBD2; cdr3_nt: TGCGCCAGCACCCATATAGCGGGGAGTAATGAGCAGTTCTTC; cdr3_aa: CASTHIAGSNEQFF
clone_size: many; v_call: TRBV6-2/TRBV6-3; j_call: TRBJ2-1; d_call: TRBD2; cdr3_nt: TGTGCCAGCAGTTACCCCGGTCTAGCGGGCCAGAGTAGTAGCTCCTACAATGAGCAGTTCTTC; cdr3_aa: CASSYPGLAGQSSSSYNEQFF
clone_size: many; v_call: TRBV12-3/TRBV12-4; j_call: TRBJ2-1; d_call: NA; cdr3_nt: TGTGCCAGCAGTCTCGGACTCGCCGCGTGGGAGCAGTTCTTC; cdr3_aa: CASSLGLAAWEQFF
clone_size: many; v_call: TRBV11-3; j_call: TRBJ2-3; d_call: TRBD2; cdr3_nt: TGTGCCAGCAGCTTAATGGGCGGGAGTGCGAAAGATACGCAGTATTTT; cdr3_aa: CASSLMGGSAKDTQYF
clone_size: few; v_call: TRBV29-1; j_call: TRBJ2-5; d_call: TRBD2; cdr3_nt: TGCAGCGCGAGGGGGGGACTAGCGGGAGAAGAGACCCAGTACTTC; cdr3_aa: CSARGGLAGEETQYF
clone_size: few; v_call: TRBV29-1; j_call: TRBJ1-2; d_call: TRBD1; cdr3_nt: TGCAGCGTAACGGGGGACAGGGGCCACTATGGCTACACCTTC; cdr3_aa: CSVTGDRGHYGYTF
clone_size: many; v_call: TRBV3-1; j_call: TRBJ2-1; d_call: NA; cdr3_nt: TGTGCCAGCAGCCAAGAGAAGGGACCCTCCGGCAATGAGCAGTTCTTC; cdr3_aa: CASSQEKGPSGNEQFF
clone_size: NA; v_call: TRBV7-9; j_call: TRBJ2-1; d_call: NA; cdr3_nt: TGTGCCAGCAGCTTGGTTAGGGGGAAGGGCGAGCAGCTCTTC; cdr3_aa: CASSLVRGKGEQLF
clone_size: many; v_call: TRBV6-5; j_call: TRBJ1-2; d_call: NA; cdr3_nt: TGTGCCAGCAGTTACACTCTCCCGGGCAGGCGGAACTATGGCTACACCTTC; cdr3_aa: CASSYTLPGRRNYGYTF
clone_size: many; v_call: TRBV7-2; j_call: TRBJ2-3; d_call: NA; cdr3_nt: TGTGCCAGCAGCTTCGGTTTAAGAGTGCGAGGGGTTGGTGATACGCAGTATTTT; cdr3_aa: CASSFGLRVRGVGDTQYF
clone_size: NA; v_call: TRBV19; j_call: TRBJ2-7; d_call: NA; cdr3_nt: TGTGCCAGTAGTAACCAGGGCATGGAGCAGTACTTC; cdr3_aa: CASSNQGMEQYF
clone_size: many; v_call: TRBV11-1; j_call: TRBJ2-7; d_call: TRBD2; cdr3_nt: TGTGCCAGCAGTACCGGACTAGCGAGCTCCTACGAGCAGTACTTC; cdr3_aa: CASSTGLASSYEQYF
clone_size: NA; v_call: TRBV5-6; j_call: TRBJ1-1; d_call: TRBD1; cdr3_nt: TGTGCCAGCAACAAAGAGACAGGGGTTTTTGCTGAAGCTTTCTTT; cdr3_aa: CASNKETGVFAEAFF
clone_size: few; v_call: TRBV29-1; j_call: TRBJ1-1; d_call: TRBD1; cdr3_nt: TGCAGCGTCTCACCCTCAGGGGGAGGAGGGATGAACACTGAAGCTTTCTTT; cdr3_aa: CSVSPSGGGGMNTEAFF
clone_size: few; v_call: TRBV20-1; j_call: TRBJ2-1; d_call: TRBD2; cdr3_nt: TGCAGTGCTAGAGAGGGGGGGGGGGAGAGGGGCAATGAGCAGTTCTTC; cdr3_aa: CSAREGGGERGNEQFF
clone_size: many; v_call: TRBV20-1; j_call: TRBJ2-1; d_call: TRBD2; cdr3_nt: TGCAGTGCTAAGGGGACTAGCGGGAGTCGTGAGCAGTTCTTC; cdr3_aa: CSAKGTSGSREQFF
clone_size: few; v_call: TRBV6-5; j_call: TRBJ1-5; d_call: NA; cdr3_nt: TGTGCCAGCAGTTACAGAGGGTCCGAAATTCCGAGCAATCAGCCCCAGCATTTT; cdr3_aa: CASSYRGSEIPSNQPQHF
clone_size: NA; v_call: TRBV5-5; j_call: TRBJ2-7; d_call: NA; cdr3_nt: TGTGCCAGCAGCTTGGGGGTAGGACTCTACGAGCAGTACTTC; cdr3_aa: CASSLGVGLYEQYF
clone_size: many; v_call: TRBV12-3/TRBV12-4; j_call: TRBJ2-1; d_call: TRBD2; cdr3_nt: TGTGCCAGCAGTTATAGCGGGAGAGAAAGTGAGCAGTTCTTC; cdr3_aa: CASSYSGRESEQFF